The 29 T cell receptor beta chains reported below all come from one sample, sequenced in a study of blood T cell repertoires in COVID-19. Libraries were prepared by immunoSEQ multiplex PCR; TCRdb keeps only in-frame clonotypes and omits some of them. The sample shows 140,000 to 150,000 clones, about 79% of them seen only once. Sequenced input: peripheral blood. The receptors were sampled from a man in his 60s with active or convalescent COVID-19.

The CDR3 sequence: CASSVLAHPTDTQYF. The CDR3 region has the DNA TGTGCCAGCAGCGTACTAGCGCATCCCACAGATACGCAGTATTTT. V gene TRBV5-4 combines with J gene TRBJ2-3; TRBD2 matches 7 bases. Germline CDR1 reads SGHNT; CDR2 reads YYREEE (reference sequence). The length of the CDR3 is 15 residues. Trimming at V came to 4 bases and at J to 2 bases, leaving 7 bases not matched to a gene.

The chain employs TRBV27 and TRBJ2-5; D gene uncertain. The V gene lost 3 bases and the J gene lost 7 bases, with 12 bases spanning the gap. This CDR3 has 13 residues. Germline V gives CDR1 MNHEY, CDR2 SMNVEV (reference sequence). CDR3 sequence: CASSLGRMGTQYF. CDR3 nucleotide sequence: TGTGCCAGCAGTTTGGGCCGGATGGGGACCCAGTACTTC.

The chain uses TRBV4-3 and TRBJ2-2; TRBD2 matches at 14 bases. The CDR3 spans 17 residues. CDR1 and CDR2 from the germline V gene are LGHNA and YSLEER. With 3 bases clipped from V and 8 bases from J, the junction kept 8 bases outside the gene matches. CDR3 sequence reads: CASSHSRLAGGFGELFF. The CDR3 DNA reads TGCGCCAGCAGCCATTCCCGACTAGCGGGAGGGTTTGGGGAGCTGTTTTTT.

The CDR3: CASSSSGGNEKLFF. The CDR3 nucleotides read TGTGCCAGCAGCTCCTCAGGGGGGAATGAAAAACTGTTTTTT. The chain joins TRBV7-9 to TRBJ1-4; 7 nucleotides match TRBD1. This CDR3 is built from 14 residues. Germline CDR1 and CDR2: SEHNR and FQNEAQ (reference sequence). V trimming: 4 bases; J trimming: 5 bases; junction bases outside the gene matches: 4.

The chain has TRBV14 and TRBJ2-2; D perhaps matches TRBD2 (5 bases). CDR1 and CDR2 from the germline V gene are SGHDN and FVKESK. The V and J ends lost 1 base and 8 bases respectively, with 8 bases between them. The CDR3 is 13 residues long. The CDR3 reads CASSQVWEGELFF. The CDR3 DNA reads as TGTGCCAGCAGCCAAGTTTGGGAGGGGGAGCTGTTTTTT.

The V gene is TRBV28, the J gene TRBJ1-5; no definite D call. V was trimmed by 2 bases and J by 0 bases, leaving 8 bases between them. Germline CDR1 is MDHEN and CDR2 is SYDVKM. The CDR3 sequence is 15 residues long. The CDR3 bases are TGTGCCAGCAGTTTACGACTTTATAGCAATCAGCCCCAGCATTTT. Amino acid sequence: CASSLRLYSNQPQHF. Supplemented by reference TRBV28 and TRBJ1-5, the full variable domain reads DVKVTQSSRYLVKRTGEKVFLECVQDMDHENMFWYRQDPGLGLRLIYFSYDVKMKEKGDIPEGYSVSREKKERFSLILESASTNQTSMYLCASSLRLYSNQPQHFGDGTRLSIL.

V gene TRBV7-2 combines with J gene TRBJ1-1; D remains unclear. V lost 1 base and J lost 1, with 7 bases in between. Germline V gene lookup returns CDR1 SGHTA and CDR2 FQGNSA. The CDR3 consists of 14 residues. For the CDR3, the DNA is TGTGCCAGCAGCTTAGGAACTTGGAACACTGAAGCTTTCTTT. This encodes CASSLGTWNTEAFF.

The chain links TRBV5-4 to TRBJ1-5; possibly TRBD1 for D (6 bases). V was pared by 4 bases and J by 5 bases, with 13 bases between. In germline, CDR1 is SGHNT, CDR2 YYREEE (reference sequence). The CDR3 contains 14 residues. CDR3 amino acids: CASSAQGPDQPQHF. The CDR3 region has the DNA TGTGCCAGCAGCGCACAGGGACCCGATCAGCCCCAGCATTTT.

This rearrangement joins TRBV30 to TRBJ2-2; D is possibly TRBD2 (6 bases). CDR3 size: 15 residues. Trimming pared 2 bases from V and 2 bases from J, leaving 12 bases between. CDR1 and CDR2 from the germline V gene are GTSNPN and SVGIG (reference sequence). In DNA form, the CDR3 reads TGTGCCTGGAGTAAGGGTAGCGGAAACACCGGGGAGCTGTTTTTT. It encodes CAWSKGSGNTGELFF.

This chain uses TRBV5-1 with TRBJ2-1; 13 bases match TRBD2. Looked up from germline, CDR1 is SGHRS and CDR2 is YFSETQ. Germline trimming cut 4 bases from V and 6 bases from J; bases unmatched to any gene: 4. The CDR3 runs 15 residues. Written as DNA, the CDR3 is TGCGCCAGCAGCGGACTAGCGGGAGCATCCAATGAGCAGTTCTTC. It specifies CASSGLAGASNEQFF.

The genes are TRBV4-3 and TRBJ1-2; D unclear. The CDR3 is 16 amino acids. Germline values: CDR1 LGHNA, CDR2 YSLEER. V was cut by 0 bases and J by 0 bases, with 11 bases left in between. The CDR3 spells CASSQDLQISNYGYTF. CDR3 in DNA: TGCGCCAGCAGCCAAGATCTTCAGATTTCTAACTATGGCTACACCTTC.

The genes are TRBV19 and TRBJ1-2, with 9 nucleotides matching TRBD1. The CDR3 totals 14 residues. After removal of 6 bases from V and 4 bases from J, the junction contained 6 bases not matched to a gene. Germline-derived CDR1 and CDR2 are LNHDA and SQIVND (reference sequence). The CDR3 DNA reads as TGTGCCAGTAGACACCGGGACAGGGCCTATGGCTACACCTTC. This translates into CASRHRDRAYGYTF.

Only one count was recorded for this clone. Written as DNA, the CDR3 is TGTGCCAGCTTACCTACGGGACTATTGAACACTGAAGCTTTCTTT. Translation gives CASLPTGLLNTEAFF. The chain combines TRBV18 with TRBJ1-1, with D perhaps TRBD1 (5 bases). V lost 7 bases, J lost 0 bases, and 15 bases lay in between. This CDR3 region has 15 residues. The germline gives CDR1 KGHSH, CDR2 LQKENI.

In this sample, this clone turned up once. The rearrangement uses TRBV6-5 and TRBJ1-2, with D maybe TRBD1 (5 bases). Deletions cut 0 bases from V and 5 bases from J, with 13 bases between. Germline CDR1 is MNHEY and CDR2 is SVGAGI. CDR3 length: 15 residues. The CDR3 nucleotides read TGTGCCAGCAGTTACTCGAGTGACAGAGCATATGGCTACACCTTC. This codes for CASSYSSDRAYGYTF.

V usage is TRBV6-5 and J usage is TRBJ1-5; possible D gene TRBD1, 5 bases. This CDR3 has 14 amino acids. The germline gives CDR1 MNHEY, CDR2 SVGAGI. V lost 6 bases and J lost 0, with 9 bases in between. DNA for the CDR3: TGTGCCAGCAGATCACAGGATAGCAATCAGCCCCAGCATTTT. Translated: CASRSQDSNQPQHF.

Here the CDR3 reads CASSLTFRGGYTF. The CDR3 bases are TGTGCCAGCAGTTTAACGTTTAGGGGTGGCTACACCTTC. The V call is TRBV12-3 or TRBV12-4, the J call TRBJ1-2; tentative D call: TRBD1 (5 bases). The V gene lost 2 bases and the J gene lost 7 bases, with 11 bases spanning the gap. The CDR3 is 13 residues long.

This chain joins TRBV11-3 and TRBJ1-2, with 7 bases identical to TRBD1. V lost 5 bases, J lost 4 bases, and 16 bases stayed unmatched. Per germline, CDR1 SGHNT and CDR2 YENEEA. This CDR3 spans 17 amino acids. CDR3 sequence reads: CASSTGMHRDSSYGYTF. The DNA of the CDR3 is TGTGCCAGCAGCACGGGGATGCACAGGGACAGTTCCTATGGCTACACCTTC.

This chain joins TRBV19 and TRBJ2-3; TRBD2 matches 8 bases. Germline lookup yields CDR1 LNHDA and CDR2 SQIVND (reference sequence). This CDR3 region has 16 residues. The V and J ends lost 3 bases and 4 bases, in that order; junction bases with no gene match: 9. The CDR3 bases are TGTGCCAGTAGTATGCCCGGGACTAGGTTCCCAGATACGCAGTATTTT. Translating gives CASSMPGTRFPDTQYF.

This rearrangement joins TRBV6-5 to TRBJ2-7, with D hard to call. The germline V and J ends were trimmed by 3 bases and 2 bases, with 17 bases remaining between them. This CDR3 is 16 amino acids long. The germline CDR1 and CDR2 sequences are MNHEY and SVGAGI. The CDR3 sequence is CASSYTISEPTYEQYV. The CDR3 nucleotides read TGTGCCAGCAGTTATACTATCAGCGAACCAACCTACGAGCAGTACGTC.

In nucleotides, the CDR3 is TGTGCCAGCAGTTTACTCGGGGTGGACGAGCAGTACTTC. Translating it yields CASSLLGVDEQYF. The rearrangement links TRBV27 to TRBJ2-7, with a possible D match to TRBD2 (5 bases). Per the germline V gene, CDR1 is MNHEY and CDR2 is SMNVEV (reference sequence). The length of the CDR3 is 13 residues. V lost 2 bases and J 5 bases, leaving 10 bases between the germline ends.

V gene TRBV10-1 combines with J gene TRBJ2-1; 13 bases are a match to TRBD2. The CDR3 sequence is 19 residues long. Germline CDR1 is WNHNN and CDR2 is SYGVQD (reference sequence). V shed 5 bases and J 0 bases; nucleotides not matched to a gene: 10. CDR3 loop: CASSPRLAGGPSSYNEQFF. Written as DNA, the CDR3 is TGCGCCAGCAGTCCGAGACTAGCGGGGGGCCCGAGCTCCTACAATGAGCAGTTCTTC.

The V call is TRBV29-1, the J call TRBJ2-5; D is unresolved. The CDR3 has 10 amino acids. CDR1 and CDR2 (germline): SQVTM, ANQGSEA. V lost 7 bases and J lost 1, with 4 bases in between. CDR3 residues: CSALQETQYF. The CDR3 nucleotides read TGCAGCGCCCTCCAAGAGACCCAGTACTTC.

The chain joins TRBV19 to TRBJ2-1; D call uncertain. Germline V gene sequence: CDR1 LNHDA, CDR2 SQIVND (reference sequence). V shed 1 base and J shed 6 bases, with 7 bases lying between them. The CDR3 has 13 residues. CDR3 in amino acids: CASSIGLANEQFF. CDR3 bases: TGTGCCAGTAGTATAGGGCTGGCCAATGAGCAGTTCTTC. The full variable domain, its missing parts supplied by reference TRBV19 and TRBJ2-1, is DGGITQSPKYLFRKEGQNVTLSCEQNLNHDAMYWYRQDPGQGLRLIYYSQIVNDFQKGDIAEGYSVSREKKESFPLTVTSAQKNPTAFYLCASSIGLANEQFFGPGTRLTVL.

The chain couples TRBV11-3 to TRBJ2-5, with D maybe TRBD1 (5 bases). Germline V gives CDR1 SGHNT, CDR2 YENEEA. V shed 6 bases and J shed 5 bases, with 16 bases lying between them. This CDR3 is built from 14 residues. The CDR3 here is CASRNLTVRETQYF. The CDR3 bases are TGTGCCAGCAGGAACCTGACAGTTCGGGAGACCCAGTACTTC.

J is TRBJ2-3 and V is TRBV30; the D is unclear. The CDR3 has 13 amino acids. V was clipped by 3 bases and J by 0 bases, with 7 bases between them. Germline assignment: CDR1 GTSNPN and CDR2 SVGIG (reference sequence). The CDR3 nucleotides read TGTGCCTGGAGAACACCAAGCACAGATACGCAGTATTTT. Its protein product is CAWRTPSTDTQYF.

CDR3 in amino acids: CASSSLGRGSYGYTF. CDR3 DNA: TGTGCCAGCAGCTCCCTGGGGAGGGGATCCTATGGCTACACCTTC. The rearrangement links TRBV7-8 to TRBJ1-2, with D maybe TRBD1 (5 bases). The V and J ends lost 4 bases and 4 bases respectively, with 16 bases between them. The V gene's germline CDR1 is SGHVS and CDR2 FQNEAQ. The CDR3 spans 15 residues.

The CDR3 region has the DNA TGTGCCAGCAGCTTAGGTCAGGGGTTAGCTGAAAAACTGTTTTTT. Translating gives CASSLGQGLAEKLFF. This rearrangement joins TRBV7-2 to TRBJ1-4; maybe TRBD1 (6 bases). V lost 1 base and J lost 7, with 13 bases in between. The CDR3 spans 15 residues. CDR1 is SGHTA and CDR2 is FQGNSA in the germline V gene.

The V gene is TRBV30, the J gene TRBJ2-7; 7 bases fit TRBD1. The CDR3 extends over 12 amino acids. V dropped 4 bases and J dropped 2; count of bases not matched to a gene: 2. The germline V gene encodes CDR1 GTSNPN and CDR2 SVGIG (reference sequence). This CDR3 is CAWTGGAYEQYF. DNA of the CDR3: TGTGCCTGGACAGGGGGTGCCTACGAGCAGTACTTC. The full variable domain, rest sourced from reference TRBV30 and TRBJ2-7, is SQTIHQWPATLVQPVGSPLSLECTVEGTSNPNLYWYRQAAGRGLQLLFYSVGIGQISSEVPQNLSASRPQDRQFILSSKKLLLSDSGFYLCAWTGGAYEQYFGPGTRLTVT.

V usage is TRBV25-1 and J usage is TRBJ2-6; D not resolved. The CDR3 runs 15 residues. Trimming cost V 4 bases and J 4 bases, with 11 bases left between them. CDR1 is MGHDK and CDR2 is SYGVNS in the germline V gene. The CDR3 region is CASSGVGPGANVLTF. The DNA for the CDR3 is TGTGCCAGCAGTGGGGTGGGCCCCGGGGCCAACGTCCTGACTTTC.